This passage covers 29 T cell receptor beta chains from one sample sequenced in a study of T cells in Graves' hyperthyroidism and ophthalmopathy. RNA transcripts provided the source from which TCR beta CDR3 regions were amplified. The HTBI primer set drove a first-round RT-PCR of the TCR CDR3. Via MiXCR, TCRdb re-called the multiplex PCR reads, giving one row per CDR3 protein. The data hold 690,000 or so distinct CDR3 sequences, with about 19% observed a single time. The specimen sequenced was blood. The receptors originated from a woman between 45 and 60 years old with Graves' hyperthyroidism that later progressed to Graves' ophthalmopathy.

This clonotype occurred many times. The rearrangement links TRBV11-1 to TRBJ1-4; D unresolved. V lost 6 bases and J lost 8, with 7 bases in between. Germline V CDR1 and CDR2: SGHAT, FQDESV (reference sequence). The CDR3 has 11 residues. CDR3 protein: CASSRREKLFF. As DNA, the CDR3 is TGTGCCAGCAGTCGTAGGGAAAAACTGTTTTTT.

The table lists this clonotype with many counts. The rearrangement joins TRBV11-2 to TRBJ1-5, with TRBD1 as a possible D gene (5 bases). CDR1 is SGHAT and CDR2 is FQNNGV in the germline V gene. With 5 bases removed from V and 0 bases from J, the gap between germline ends came to 8 bases. The CDR3 extends over 14 amino acids. CDR3 DNA sequence: TGTGCCAGCAGCCTGGACAATAGCAATCAGCCCCAGCATTTT. Translated, it gives CASSLDNSNQPQHF.

This chain connects TRBV10-3 to TRBJ2-5, with D unresolved. V was shortened by 10 bases and J by 5 bases, with 20 bases between the two germline ends. The germline CDR1 and CDR2 sequences are ENHRY and SYGVKD. The CDR3 extends over 14 amino acids. The CDR3 nucleotides read TGTGCCACCAGGCCTCCGGGTCTCCGGGAGACCCAGTACTTC. Protein sequence: CATRPPGLRETQYF.

This clonotype was recorded at least ten times. This sequence joins TRBV20-1 and TRBJ1-2; maybe TRBD1 (5 bases). This CDR3 region has 11 residues. Germline V gene lookup returns CDR1 DFQATT and CDR2 SNEGSKA (reference sequence). With 6 bases removed from V and 7 bases from J, the gap between germline ends came to 12 bases. The CDR3 protein is CSARGLSGYTF. The CDR3 coding sequence is TGCAGTGCGAGGGGTCTCTCTGGCTACACCTTC.

This clonotype showed up many times. CDR3 protein: CASSTSDLNTEAFF. CDR3 nucleotides: TGCGCCAGCAGCACTTCGGACCTGAACACTGAAGCTTTCTTT. The rearrangement joins TRBV5-1 to TRBJ1-1, with D uncertain. The ends were cut back, 4 bases at V and 0 bases at J, with 10 bases in the middle. There are 14 residues in the CDR3. Germline loops: CDR1 SGHRS, CDR2 YFSETQ.

This clonotype has just a few counts. This sequence joins TRBV9 and TRBJ2-6, with D unresolved. Germline assignment: CDR1 SGDLS and CDR2 YYNGEE. This CDR3 spans 17 amino acids. The V gene lost 0 bases and the J gene lost 0 bases, with 10 bases spanning the gap. CDR3: CASSVDRHSSGANVLTF. In nucleotides, the CDR3 is TGTGCCAGCAGCGTAGACAGACACAGCTCTGGGGCCAACGTCCTGACTTTC.

This clonotype was counted many times. The chain combines TRBV2 with TRBJ1-5, with TRBD1 matching over 7 bases. Losses at the gene ends were 2 bases for V and 2 bases for J; bases not matched to a gene: 0. The CDR3 spans 14 residues. Germline CDR1 is SNHLY and CDR2 is FYNNEI. CDR3 bases: TGTGCCAGCAGTGAACAGGGGGGCAATCAGCCCCAGCATTTT. It codes for CASSEQGGNQPQHF.

At least ten counts were recorded for this clonotype. This rearrangement joins TRBV6-5 to TRBJ1-1; D unclear. Deletions cut 2 bases from V and 4 bases from J, with 8 bases between. Germline CDR1 and CDR2: MNHEY and SVGAGI. The CDR3 extends over 13 amino acids. CDR3 nucleotides: TGTGCCAGCAGTTACCTTTCGACCACTGAAGCTTTCTTT. This encodes CASSYLSTTEAFF.

The gene calls are TRBV10-3 and TRBJ2-1; TRBD2 matches at 15 bases. Losses at the gene ends were 3 bases for V and 8 bases for J; bases not matched to a gene: 2. The CDR3 is 15 amino acids. CDR1 ENHRY and CDR2 SYGVKD come from the germline V gene. The CDR3 nucleotides read TGTGCCATCAGTGAAGGGACTAGCGGGGGGTATGAGCAGTTCTTC. Its protein is CAISEGTSGGYEQFF.

This clonotype was seen more than once but under ten times. Here the CDR3 reads CASSGDTIYF. As DNA, the CDR3 is TGTGCCAGCAGCGGGGACACCATATATTTT. The chain combines TRBV9 with TRBJ1-3; unclear D gene. V lost 3 bases, J lost 8 bases, and 3 bases lay in between. Germline-derived CDR1 and CDR2 are SGDLS and YYNGEE. This CDR3 contains 10 residues.

This clonotype was observed at least ten times. This CDR3 reads CAISEGDHPRTDTQYF. In nucleotides, the CDR3 is TGTGCCATCAGTGAGGGGGACCACCCGCGTACAGATACGCAGTATTTT. The J gene is TRBJ2-3, the V gene TRBV10-3, with D tentatively TRBD1 or TRBD2 (5 bases each). V lost 2 bases, J lost 3 bases, and 15 bases lay in between. Germline V gene lookup returns CDR1 ENHRY and CDR2 SYGVKD. CDR3 length equals 16 residues.

This clonotype was observed a few times. V and J are TRBV10-1 and TRBJ2-7; the D gene could be TRBD1 or TRBD2 (5 bases each). The CDR3 has 16 amino acids. Trimming took 0 bases from V and 0 from J, leaving 12 bases between them. Germline V gene data show CDR1 as WNHNN and CDR2 as SYGVQD (reference sequence). The DNA of the CDR3 is TGCGCCAGCAGTGAGTCGGGGGACCAGAGCTCCTACGAGCAGTACTTC. This codes for CASSESGDQSSYEQYF.

The rearrangement joins TRBV15 to TRBJ2-1; 12 bases align to TRBD1. The CDR3 contains 14 residues. Trimming at V came to 9 bases and at J to 8 bases, leaving 8 bases not matched to a gene. Germline CDR1 LNHNV, CDR2 YYDKDF (reference sequence). The CDR3 bases are TGTGCCACAAGGGACAGGGGGCTGGGCGATGAGCAGTTCTTC. Translation gives CATRDRGLGDEQFF. Using reference TRBV15 and TRBJ2-1 for the parts outside the CDR3, the full variable domain is DAMVIQNPRYQVTQFGKPVTLSCSQTLNHNVMYWYQQKSSQAPKLLFHYYDKDFNNEADTPDNFQSRRPNTSFCFLDIRSPGLGDTAMYLCATRDRGLGDEQFFGPGTRLTVL.

This clonotype showed up many times. The chain carries TRBV30 and TRBJ1-1; D call uncertain. V lost 1 base and J lost 7, with 19 bases in between. CDR3 length: 15 residues. Germline CDR1 GTSNPN, CDR2 SVGIG (reference sequence). The CDR3 reads CAWSASTGGRVEAFF. The CDR3, as DNA: TGTGCCTGGAGTGCCTCAACCGGTGGCAGAGTTGAAGCTTTCTTT. The variable domain in full, with the rest retrieved from reference TRBV30 and TRBJ1-1, is SQTIHQWPATLVQPVGSPLSLECTVEGTSNPNLYWYRQAAGRGLQLLFYSVGIGQISSEVPQNLSASRPQDRQFILSSKKLLLSDSGFYLCAWSASTGGRVEAFFGQGTRLTVV.

The chain carries TRBV5-1 and TRBJ2-2; TRBD2 matches 8 bases. J gave up 4 bases and V 5 bases, and 13 bases lay outside the gene matches. The length of the CDR3 is 17 residues. Germline loops: CDR1 SGHRS, CDR2 YFSETQ. This CDR3 is CASSRSASGGPTGELFF. The CDR3 bases are TGCGCCAGCAGTCGTTCGGCGAGCGGGGGCCCCACCGGGGAGCTGTTTTTT.

This clonotype appeared many times. V usage is TRBV12-3 or TRBV12-4 and J usage is TRBJ2-3; 9 positions agree with TRBD2. Germline trimming cut 5 bases from V and 4 bases from J; bases unmatched to any gene: 16. The CDR3 is 18 residues long. CDR3 sequence reads: CASSPWVGTSPNPDTQYF. Written as DNA, the CDR3 is TGTGCCAGCAGTCCCTGGGTAGGGACTAGCCCCAATCCAGATACGCAGTATTTT.

This clonotype was detected many times. The chain has TRBV11-2 and TRBJ1-1, with D hard to call. The germline V gene encodes CDR1 SGHAT and CDR2 FQNNGV. V was clipped by 0 bases and J by 5 bases, with 4 bases between them. The CDR3 contains 12 residues. In DNA form, the CDR3 reads TGTGCCAGCAGCTTAGATCGAACTGAAGCTTTCTTT. As protein: CASSLDRTEAFF.

The chain is built from TRBV9 and TRBJ1-1; unclear D gene. The CDR3 covers 18 residues. From germline, CDR1 is SGDLS and CDR2 YYNGEE. V was pared by 0 bases and J by 1 base, with 19 bases between. The CDR3 protein is CASSVVIFPQVPNTEAFF. The CDR3, as DNA: TGTGCCAGCAGCGTAGTAATCTTCCCGCAGGTCCCGAACACTGAAGCTTTCTTT.

This clonotype occurred a few times. The rearrangement uses TRBV2 and TRBJ2-2; D unclear. This CDR3 is built from 14 residues. V lost 2 bases and J lost 6, with 10 bases in between. The V gene's germline CDR1 is SNHLY and CDR2 FYNNEI. The CDR3 region is CASSEIRSAGELFF. The DNA for the CDR3 is TGTGCCAGCAGTGAAATACGTTCGGCCGGGGAGCTGTTTTTT.

This clonotype was seen a handful of times. The rearrangement links TRBV7-2 to TRBJ1-4; D might be TRBD1 (5 bases). This CDR3 has 15 amino acids. CDR1 is SGHTA, CDR2 FQGNSA, per germline. Trimming removed 10 bases at V and 7 bases at J, with 22 bases between. The CDR3 DNA reads as TGTGCCAACAGAAGGGACCCCGGGGGAGGTGAAAAACTGTTTTTT. Translated, it gives CANRRDPGGGEKLFF. Variable domain in full (rest from reference TRBV7-2 and TRBJ1-4): GAGVSQSPSNKVTEKGKDVELRCDPISGHTALYWYRQSLGQGLEFLIYFQGNSAPDKSGLPSDRFSAERTGGSVSTLTIQRTQQEDSAVYLCANRRDPGGGEKLFFGSGTQLSVL.

This chain links TRBV20-1 with TRBJ1-5, with D maybe TRBD1 (5 bases). Per the germline V gene, CDR1 is DFQATT and CDR2 is SNEGSKA (reference sequence). This CDR3 spans 15 amino acids. V was clipped by 7 bases and J by 1 base, with 17 bases between them. The CDR3 region is CSEGCAGTSNQPQHF. The CDR3 DNA reads as TGCAGTGAAGGGTGCGCCGGGACGAGCAATCAGCCCCAGCATTTT.

The chain links TRBV27 to TRBJ2-3; D possibly uses TRBD1 or TRBD2 (5 bases each). Trimming removed 5 bases from V and 5 bases from J, with 23 bases in between. In germline, CDR1 is MNHEY, CDR2 SMNVEV (reference sequence). CDR3 size: 17 residues. This CDR3 is CASSQTDGTANVDTQYF. The DNA of the CDR3 is TGTGCCAGCAGTCAAACAGATGGGACGGCGAACGTAGATACGCAGTATTTT.

This clonotype has a handful of counts. V is TRBV27 and J is TRBJ1-1, with D tentatively TRBD1 (6 bases). Germline V gives CDR1 MNHEY, CDR2 SMNVEV (reference sequence). V lost 6 bases and J 5 bases, leaving 19 bases between the germline ends. CDR3 size: 15 residues. The CDR3 region has the DNA TGTGCCAGCAGGCCTAAGGACAGATTGAGGACTGAAGCTTTCTTT. Its protein is CASRPKDRLRTEAFF.

The chain employs TRBV7-6 and TRBJ1-6, with D possibly TRBD1 on 6 matching bases. Germline V CDR1 and CDR2: SGHVS, FNYEAQ. The CDR3 runs 16 residues. Trimming removed 1 base at V and 6 bases at J, with 13 bases between. DNA for the CDR3: TGTGCCAGCAGCTTAGGGGGGGGCCTTGGTAATTCACCCCTCCACTTT. Residues: CASSLGGGLGNSPLHF.

In regard to this clonotype: This could be a read error, since a much larger clone is one nucleotide away. The chain joins TRBV6-2 or TRBV6-3 to TRBJ2-1; D unclear. The CDR3 length is 14 residues. Per the germline V gene, CDR1 is MNHEY and CDR2 is SVGEGT. The CDR3 is CASSYSGTYNKQFF. CDR3 nucleotide sequence: TGTGCCAGCAGTTACTCAGGCACTTACAATAAGCAGTTCTTC.

The gene calls are TRBV19 and TRBJ2-2, with D possibly TRBD1 on 6 matching bases. V lost 2 bases and J 5 bases, leaving 12 bases between the germline ends. The CDR3 spans 15 residues. From germline, CDR1 is LNHDA and CDR2 SQIVND (reference sequence). The CDR3 DNA is TGTGCCAGTAGTATAAATACAGGGCATACCGGGGAGCTGTTTTTT. Its protein is CASSINTGHTGELFF.

This clonotype was observed a handful of times. The chain employs TRBV6-1 and TRBJ1-5; a weak D match, TRBD1 (6 bases). Germline CDR1 MNHNS, CDR2 SASEGT. The CDR3 runs 15 residues. Trimming removed 7 bases at V and 4 bases at J, with 17 bases between. This chain's CDR3 is CASTNPGQKNQPQHF. CDR3 nucleotides: TGTGCCAGCACCAACCCGGGACAAAAAAATCAGCCCCAGCATTTT.

Many counts were recorded for this clonotype. V and J are TRBV6-5 and TRBJ1-2; a possible D gene is TRBD1 (5 bases). V was clipped by 2 bases and J by 4 bases, with 11 bases between them. Germline V gene data show CDR1 as MNHEY and CDR2 as SVGAGI. This CDR3 is built from 14 residues. In DNA, the CDR3 is TGTGCCAGCAGTTACGGGGGAGGGACCTATGGCTACACCTTC. Translating it yields CASSYGGGTYGYTF.

This clonotype came up a few times. This chain connects TRBV6-1 to TRBJ2-3; D may correspond to TRBD1 or TRBD2 (5 bases each). V was clipped by 3 bases and J by 4 bases, with 14 bases between them. This CDR3 contains 15 residues. Germline V CDR1 and CDR2: MNHNS, SASEGT. This CDR3 is CASSDLSGPSDTQYF. The CDR3 DNA is TGTGCCAGCAGTGATCTGTCGGGGCCGTCAGATACGCAGTATTTT.